This TCR beta chain derives from a study of response to subunit inactivated influenza vaccine (dated by TCRdb to 2017 to 2018). With regard to the full study: To follow how T cells responded to a trivalent subunit inactivated influenza vaccine, the researchers relied on deep quantitative profiling of the T cell receptor repertoire.

From the cysteine up to the phenylalanine, the CDR3 has a length of 10 residues. CDR3 DNA only is kept here, 30 bases in frame from base 1. V was cut back by 3 bases and J by 2 bases, leaving a gap of 1 base between them. The CDR1 and CDR2 encoded by the germline V gene (reference sequence) are DFQATT and SNEGSKA. Library prep was done by RT-PCR. Data came from an Illumina HiSeq 2500. TCRdb took the public reads, trimmed them with fastp at Q25, ran MiXCR for clone calling and kept in-frame beta chains. Each entry is one CDR3 protein sequence, shown with its most common DNA and genes. This sample holds 200,000 to 300,000 distinct CDR3 sequences; 9.5% to 15% were observed only once. The ten biggest clones cover less than 8.5% of the sample. This clonotype was detected many times. The target of this receptor is not known. Base-call qualities are not available, and no considerably larger clone is one nucleotide away.

What the research found in general, with its limitations: The authors proposed that each seasonal influenza vaccination may bring in only a limited number of new T cells.

The rearrangement combines TRBV20-1 with TRBJ2-5; the D gene is not confidently resolved. The sequencing used non-naive T cells sorted from PBMCs, collected 14 days before vaccination. Explained via the paper, the cell subset or site label denotes: memory T cell fraction. This clonotype originated in a man aged 50-59 years who received an inactivated influenza vaccine. Donor details come from another sample of the same person, matched by shared clones. The base sequence is TGCAGTGCTAGTCAAGAGACCCAGTACTTC. The translation is CSASQETQYF.